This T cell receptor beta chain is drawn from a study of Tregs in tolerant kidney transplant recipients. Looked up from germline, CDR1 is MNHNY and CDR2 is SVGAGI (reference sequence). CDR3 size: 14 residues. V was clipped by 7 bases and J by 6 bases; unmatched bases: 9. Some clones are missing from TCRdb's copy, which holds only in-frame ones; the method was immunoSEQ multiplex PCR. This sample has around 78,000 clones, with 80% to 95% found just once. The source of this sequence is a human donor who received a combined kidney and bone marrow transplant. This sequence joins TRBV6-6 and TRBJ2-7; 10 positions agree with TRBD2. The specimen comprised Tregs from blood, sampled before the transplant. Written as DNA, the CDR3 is TGTGCCAGCATGAGCTCTAGCGGGAGTGGCGAGCAGTACTTC. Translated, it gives CASMSSSGSGEQYF.